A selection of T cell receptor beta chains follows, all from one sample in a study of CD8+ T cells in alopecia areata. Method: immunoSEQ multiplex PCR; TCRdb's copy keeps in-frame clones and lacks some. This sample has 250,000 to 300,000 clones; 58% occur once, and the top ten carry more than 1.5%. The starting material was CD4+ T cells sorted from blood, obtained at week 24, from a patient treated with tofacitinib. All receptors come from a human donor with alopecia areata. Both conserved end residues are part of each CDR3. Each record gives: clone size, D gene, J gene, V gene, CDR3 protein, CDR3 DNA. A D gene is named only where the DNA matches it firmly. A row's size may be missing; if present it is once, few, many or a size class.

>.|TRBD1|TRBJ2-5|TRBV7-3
CASSLGTDQETQYF
TGTGCCAGCAGCCTTGGGACAGACCAAGAGACCCAGTACTTC
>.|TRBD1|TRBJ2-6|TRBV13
CASSSRDRFYSGANVLTF
TGTGCCAGCAGCTCCCGGGACAGATTCTACTCTGGGGCCAACGTCCTGACTTTC
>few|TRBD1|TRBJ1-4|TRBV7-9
CASRFGDRRDEKLFF
TGTGCCAGCAGATTTGGGGACAGGAGGGATGAAAAACTGTTTTTT
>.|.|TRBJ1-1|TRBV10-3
CAISDLQGRNTEAFF
TGTGCCATCAGTGACCTACAGGGAAGGAACACTGAAGCTTTCTTT
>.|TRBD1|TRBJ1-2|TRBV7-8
CASSLAGRQGKGGYTF
TGTGCCAGCAGCTTAGCGGGCAGACAGGGGAAAGGTGGCTACACCTTC
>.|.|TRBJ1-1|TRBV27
CASKEGPGRKWVTEAFF
TGTGCCAGCAAGGAGGGCCCAGGCCGAAAGTGGGTTACTGAAGCTTTCTTT
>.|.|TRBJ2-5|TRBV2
CASSDGTDLRETQYF
TGTGCCAGCAGTGACGGGACGGACCTCCGCGAGACCCAGTACTTC
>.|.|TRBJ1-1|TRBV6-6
CASIPGLNTEAFF
TGTGCCAGCATTCCAGGCCTGAACACTGAAGCTTTCTTT
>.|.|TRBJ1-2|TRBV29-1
CSVIKGPSGDGYTF
TGCAGCGTCATAAAAGGACCCTCCGGGGATGGCTACACCTTC
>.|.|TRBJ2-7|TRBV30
CAWTHGDHSYEQYF
TGTGCCTGGACCCACGGCGACCACTCCTACGAGCAGTACTTC
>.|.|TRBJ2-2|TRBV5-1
CASSTSQGTGELFF
TGCGCCAGCAGCACCAGCCAGGGGACCGGGGAGCTGTTTTTT
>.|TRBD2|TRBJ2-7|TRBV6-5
CASSSETGGVYEQYF
TGTGCCAGCAGCTCAGAGACGGGGGGTGTATACGAGCAGTACTTC
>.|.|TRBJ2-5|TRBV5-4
CASSSIDRETQYF
TGTGCCAGCAGCTCGATCGACAGAGAGACCCAGTACTTC
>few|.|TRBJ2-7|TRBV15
CATSRDPGTTYEQYF
TGTGCCACCAGCAGAGATCCGGGGACCACCTACGAGCAGTACTTC
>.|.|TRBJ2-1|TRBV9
CASSVGGEQFF
TGTGCCAGCAGCGTAGGAGGTGAGCAGTTCTTC
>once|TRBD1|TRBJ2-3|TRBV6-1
CASSLQGAYNGPEYF
TGTGCCAGCAGTTTACAGGGGGCGTACAACGGGCCCGAGTATTTT
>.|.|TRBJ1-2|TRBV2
CASSLTDYGYTF
TGTGCCAGCAGTTTGACGGACTATGGCTACACCTTC
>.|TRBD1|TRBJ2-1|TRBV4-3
CASSQPGTGVGEQFF
TGCGCCAGCAGCCAGCCCGGGACAGGGGTGGGTGAGCAGTTCTTC